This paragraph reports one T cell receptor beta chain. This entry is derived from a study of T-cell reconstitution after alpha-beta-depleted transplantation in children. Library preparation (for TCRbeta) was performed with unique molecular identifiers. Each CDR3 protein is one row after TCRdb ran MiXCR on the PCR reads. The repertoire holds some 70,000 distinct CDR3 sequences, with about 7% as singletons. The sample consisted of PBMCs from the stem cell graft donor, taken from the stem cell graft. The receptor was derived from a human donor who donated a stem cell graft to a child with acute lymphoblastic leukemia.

CDR3 loop: CATSREAGPEYGYTF. In nucleotides, the CDR3 is TGTGCCACCAGCAGAGAGGCGGGCCCAGAGTATGGCTACACCTTC. This sequence joins TRBV15 and TRBJ1-2; D is unclear. CDR3 length: 15 residues. The V and J ends lost 0 bases and 5 bases respectively, with 13 bases between them. Per the germline V gene, CDR1 is LNHNV and CDR2 is YYDKDF (reference sequence).